This T cell receptor beta chain was found in a study of T-cell memory formation after mild COVID-19. Findings and caveats of the study: Largely, contracting CD4+ clones fell within CM and EM, and contracting CD8+ clones within EMRA.

A word on this clonotype: The antigen remains unidentified.

In TCRdb, the 5' RACE reads were re-called with MiXCR into one record per CDR3 protein. The sample lists some 150,000 distinct CDR3 sequences; around 15% were seen once. The CDR3 extends over 14 amino acids. The specimen sequenced was PBMCs or a T cell subset sorted from them (not recorded which). This clonotype originated in an adult woman who had mild COVID-19 (a few samples of this study predate the infection). Cell type and time point are not known. This chain connects TRBV21-1 to TRBJ2-7. TRBV21-1 is shown as a pseudogene. The CDR3 region is CASSKGSRPTLQYF. CDR3 coding DNA: TGTGCCAGCAGCAAAGGGAGCAGGCCTACGTTGCAGTACTTC.